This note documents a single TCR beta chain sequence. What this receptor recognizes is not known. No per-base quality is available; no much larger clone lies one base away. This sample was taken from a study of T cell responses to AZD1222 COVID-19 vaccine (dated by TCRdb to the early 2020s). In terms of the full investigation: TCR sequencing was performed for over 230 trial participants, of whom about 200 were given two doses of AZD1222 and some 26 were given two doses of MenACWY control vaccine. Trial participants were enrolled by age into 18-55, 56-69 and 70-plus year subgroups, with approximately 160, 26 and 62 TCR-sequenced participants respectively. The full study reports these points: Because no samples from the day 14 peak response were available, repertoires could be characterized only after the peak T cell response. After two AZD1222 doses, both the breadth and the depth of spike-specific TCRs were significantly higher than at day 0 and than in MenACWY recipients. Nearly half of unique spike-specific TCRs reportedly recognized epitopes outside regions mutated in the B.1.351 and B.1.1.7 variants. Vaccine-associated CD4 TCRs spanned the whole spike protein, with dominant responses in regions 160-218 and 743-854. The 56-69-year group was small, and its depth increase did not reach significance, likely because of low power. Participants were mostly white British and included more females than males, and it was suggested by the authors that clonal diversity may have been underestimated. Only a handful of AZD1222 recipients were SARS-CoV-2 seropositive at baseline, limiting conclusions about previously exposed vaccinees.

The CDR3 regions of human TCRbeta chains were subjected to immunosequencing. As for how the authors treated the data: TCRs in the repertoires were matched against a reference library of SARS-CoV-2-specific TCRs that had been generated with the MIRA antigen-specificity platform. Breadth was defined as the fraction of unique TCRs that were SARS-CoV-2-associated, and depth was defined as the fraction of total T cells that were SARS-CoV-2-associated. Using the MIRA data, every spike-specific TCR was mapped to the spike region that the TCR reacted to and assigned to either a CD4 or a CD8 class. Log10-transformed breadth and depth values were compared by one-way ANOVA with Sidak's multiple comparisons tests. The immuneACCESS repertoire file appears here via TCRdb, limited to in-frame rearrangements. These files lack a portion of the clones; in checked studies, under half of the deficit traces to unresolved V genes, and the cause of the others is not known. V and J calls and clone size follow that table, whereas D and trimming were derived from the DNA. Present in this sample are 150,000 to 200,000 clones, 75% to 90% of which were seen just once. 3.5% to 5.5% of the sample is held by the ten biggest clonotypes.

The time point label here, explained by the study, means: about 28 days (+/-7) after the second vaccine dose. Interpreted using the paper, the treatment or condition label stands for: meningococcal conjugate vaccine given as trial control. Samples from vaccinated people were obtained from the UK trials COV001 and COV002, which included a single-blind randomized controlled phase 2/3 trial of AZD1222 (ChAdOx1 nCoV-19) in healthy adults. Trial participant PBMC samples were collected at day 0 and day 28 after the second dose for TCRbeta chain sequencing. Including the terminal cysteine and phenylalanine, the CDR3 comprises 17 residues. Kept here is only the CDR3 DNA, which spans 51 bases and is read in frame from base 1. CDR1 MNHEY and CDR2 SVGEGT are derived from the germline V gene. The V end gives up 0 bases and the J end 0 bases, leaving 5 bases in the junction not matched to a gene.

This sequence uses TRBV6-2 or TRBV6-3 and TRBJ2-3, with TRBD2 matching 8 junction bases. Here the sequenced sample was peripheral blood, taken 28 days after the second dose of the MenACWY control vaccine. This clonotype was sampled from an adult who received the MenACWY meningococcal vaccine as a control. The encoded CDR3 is CASSYSTSVPSTDTQYF. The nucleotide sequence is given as TGTGCCAGCAGTTACTCGACTAGCGTACCTAGCACAGATACGCAGTATTTT.